A selection of T cell receptor beta chains follows, all from one sample in a study of T-cell reconstitution after alpha-beta-depleted transplantation in children. TCRdb re-called the PCR reads through MiXCR, storing one row per CDR3 protein. The repertoire holds 420,000 or so distinct CDR3 sequences, roughly 11% seen once, with roughly 5.5% in the top ten. The material sequenced was PBMCs from the stem cell graft donor, taken from the stem cell graft. These receptors came from a human donor who donated a stem cell graft to a child with acute myeloid leukemia. CDR3s include the opening cysteine and the closing phenylalanine or tryptophan. D genes are given only for firm matches. Only part of the rows carry a size: once, few, many, or a class if the clone is expanded.

v_gene,d_gene,abundance,j_gene,CDR3nt,CDR3aa
TRBV13,TRBD1,few,TRBJ1-3,TGTGCCAGCAGCTTAGTCCCCCCGGGACAGGGCTTGAGCTCTGGAAACACCATATATTTT,CASSLVPPGQGLSSGNTIYF
TRBV7-8,.,few,TRBJ2-7,TGTGCCAGCAGCGGAGGTAACTGGGTCACCTACGAGCAGTACTTC,CASSGGNWVTYEQYF
TRBV6-2/TRBV6-3,.,few,TRBJ1-5,TGTGCCAGCAGTTACACCGGGCCTAATCAGCCCCAGCATTTT,CASSYTGPNQPQHF
TRBV7-7,.,many,TRBJ2-1,TGTGCTAGCAGCTTAGGTTGGACAGACAATGAGCAGTTCTTC,CASSLGWTDNEQFF
TRBV20-1,.,.,TRBJ2-2,TGCAGTGCTAGAGGCGACGGTCCGGACACCGGGGAGCTGTTTTTT,CSARGDGPDTGELFF
TRBV12-3/TRBV12-4,.,many,TRBJ2-4,TGTGCCAGCAGCAGGGGGGGGGAGGCCAAAAACATTCAGTACTTC,CASSRGGEAKNIQYF
TRBV12-3/TRBV12-4,TRBD2,.,TRBJ2-2,TGTGCCAGCAGTAACTGGGCGGGGGGCACCGGGGAGCTGTTTTTT,CASSNWAGGTGELFF
TRBV5-1,TRBD2,.,TRBJ2-1,TGCGCCAGCAGCTTAGCGGGGCTAGTTTCCTACAATGAGCAGTTCTTC,CASSLAGLVSYNEQFF
TRBV5-1,.,many,TRBJ1-2,TGCGCCAGCAGCTCAAGCCGGGACGGGGCGTGGGGCTACACCTTC,CASSSSRDGAWGYTF
TRBV20-1,TRBD2,.,TRBJ2-1,TGCAGTGCTAGAGATCGGGATAGCGGGACCCCTATTTACAATGAGCAGTTCTTC,CSARDRDSGTPIYNEQFF
TRBV27,TRBD1,.,TRBJ1-5,TGTGCCAGCAGTTCAGGGACAGGGGAGCAGCCCCAGCATTTT,CASSSGTGEQPQHF
TRBV7-8,.,.,TRBJ1-5,TGTGCCAGCAGCTTAGGTTCGAATTACGGTCAGCCCCAGCATTTT,CASSLGSNYGQPQHF
TRBV18,.,.,TRBJ1-1,TGTGCCAGCTCACCCGATGGGGGAGTCACTGAAGCTTTCTTT,CASSPDGGVTEAFF
TRBV11-2,.,.,TRBJ2-4,TGTGCCAGCAGCCCAGGGGGCGGACTAGCGCGTCTAGCCAAAAACATTCAGTACTTC,CASSPGGGLARLAKNIQYF
TRBV18,.,.,TRBJ1-1,TGTGCCAGCTCACCAGGTGCTGAAGCTTTCTTT,CASSPGAEAFF
TRBV10-2,TRBD2,few,TRBJ2-1,TGCGCCAGCAGGCCCGCGGGGGGCATTACCCAAGAGCAGTTCTTC,CASRPAGGITQEQFF
TRBV6-1,.,.,TRBJ2-2,TGTGCCAGCAGTGAAGCGGGGGGTACAGGGTCCGGGGAGCTGTTTTTT,CASSEAGGTGSGELFF
TRBV20-1,TRBD2,few,TRBJ2-7,TGCAGTGCGCCTCTAGCGGGAGCCACCGGGGCCTCCTACGAGCAGTACTTC,CSAPLAGATGASYEQYF
TRBV4-1,.,few,TRBJ1-3,TGCGCCAGCAGCTCTGGAGCTGGAAACACCATATATTTT,CASSSGAGNTIYF
TRBV4-2,.,.,TRBJ2-5,TGTGCCAGCAGCCCCGGGGACGACAGCCAAGAGACCCAGTACTTC,CASSPGDDSQETQYF
TRBV3-1,TRBD2,.,TRBJ2-7,TGTGCCAGCAGCACGCAGAGCGGGAAGGGCTACGAGCAGTACTTC,CASSTQSGKGYEQYF
TRBV27,TRBD1,few,TRBJ2-1,TGTGCCAGCAGCCATAGGACAGGGGGGTCCTACAATGAGCAGTTCTTC,CASSHRTGGSYNEQFF
TRBV24-1,.,few,TRBJ2-2,TGTGCCACCAGTGATTTGTCCAACACCGGGGAGCTGTTTTTT,CATSDLSNTGELFF
TRBV7-8,.,many,TRBJ2-1,TGTGCCAGCAGCTTATCGACCAGCAATGAGCAGTTCTTC,CASSLSTSNEQFF
TRBV5-1,.,few,TRBJ2-1,TGCGCCAGCAGCTTGGGCAGGCCTATCCTATCCTACAATGAGCAGTTCTTC,CASSLGRPILSYNEQFF
TRBV6-1,TRBD1,few,TRBJ2-5,TGTGCCAGCAGGGACAGGGGGCGCGGAGAGACCCAGTACTTC,CASRDRGRGETQYF
TRBV9,.,few,TRBJ1-2,TGTGCCAGCAGCGTAGATGGAGGTGGAGGGCTGCCCTTCTTCTATGGCTACACCTTC,CASSVDGGGGLPFFYGYTF
TRBV20-1,TRBD1,.,TRBJ1-2,TGCAGTGCTATTTCACAGGGGGCGCTTTTCTATGGCTACACCTTC,CSAISQGALFYGYTF
TRBV20-1,TRBD2,.,TRBJ2-3,TGCAGTGCCGTACTAGCGGGGGGTGGAAATACAGATACGCAGTATTTT,CSAVLAGGGNTDTQYF
TRBV4-3,.,few,TRBJ2-2,TGCGCCAGCAGCCAGCAGGGCGGAACCGGGGAGCTGTTTTTT,CASSQQGGTGELFF
TRBV20-1,TRBD2,.,TRBJ2-3,TGCAGTGCCAGATCGCTCGGCGGGAGGAGGAGTACGCAGTATTTT,CSARSLGGRRSTQYF
TRBV6-1,TRBD1,few,TRBJ2-7,TGTGCCAGCAGTGATAGCAGGGGGCTCTACGAGCAGTACTTC,CASSDSRGLYEQYF
TRBV10-3,.,many,TRBJ2-7,TGTGCCAGTTCACTGCAGGAGAGCAACGAGCAGTACTTC,CASSLQESNEQYF
TRBV12-3/TRBV12-4,.,many,TRBJ1-5,TGTGCCAGCAGCCTCACATCCTGGGGATTGGGTCAGCCCCAGCATTTT,CASSLTSWGLGQPQHF
TRBV27,TRBD2,few,TRBJ2-3,TGTGCCAGCAGTCCCAGGACTAGCGGCAACACAGATACGCAGTATTTT,CASSPRTSGNTDTQYF
TRBV29-1,.,.,TRBJ2-4,TGCAGCGTTGGAGATTCCCTAGCCAAAAACATTCAGTACTTC,CSVGDSLAKNIQYF
TRBV4-2,TRBD2,few,TRBJ2-1,TGTGCCAGCAGCCAAGATCCGACTAGCGGGAGGGTTGAGCAGTTCTTC,CASSQDPTSGRVEQFF
TRBV5-1,.,.,TRBJ2-3,TGCGCCAGCAGCCCACTCGGACGGGGGAGCACAGATACGCAGTATTTT,CASSPLGRGSTDTQYF
TRBV12-5,.,many,TRBJ1-5,TGTGCTAGTGGTTTGACCTCCAGGGTCTATAGCAATCAGCCCCAGCATTTT,CASGLTSRVYSNQPQHF
TRBV6-1,TRBD2,few,TRBJ2-7,TGTGCCAGCAGTGATCTCAGCGGGAGTCGGGACGAGCAGTACTTC,CASSDLSGSRDEQYF
TRBV20-1,TRBD2,few,TRBJ2-1,TGCAGTGCTAGGGCCGCAGCGGGAAGCTACAATGAGCAGTTCTTC,CSARAAAGSYNEQFF
TRBV20-1,TRBD2,.,TRBJ2-1,TGCAGTGCGGGGACTAGCGGGAGGGCCCGGGGTATCAATGAGCAGTTCTTC,CSAGTSGRARGINEQFF
TRBV5-1,TRBD1,few,TRBJ2-1,TGCGCCAGCAGCTTGAAAGGACAGGGGGCTTGGGAATCCTACAATGAGCAGTTCTTC,CASSLKGQGAWESYNEQFF
TRBV5-5,.,few,TRBJ1-5,TGTGCCAGCAGCTTGGATCCAGGGGAGTTACAACGCCAGCATTTT,CASSLDPGELQRQHF
TRBV7-2,.,.,TRBJ2-4,TGTGCCAGCAGCTTCCAAGGGGGGCTCGCCAAAAACATTCAGTACTTC,CASSFQGGLAKNIQYF
TRBV12-3/TRBV12-4,.,many,TRBJ2-3,TGTGCCAGCAGTTGGTCTTCAGGGACAATTGATTTT,CASSWSSGTIDF
TRBV6-5,TRBD1,.,TRBJ1-5,TGTGCCAGCAGTCTACAGGGGGTTCAGCCCCAGCATTTT,CASSLQGVQPQHF
TRBV27,.,few,TRBJ2-1,TGTGCCAGCAGGAGTGGGGGGCTTGAGCAGTTCTTC,CASRSGGLEQFF
TRBV29-1,TRBD1,few,TRBJ2-7,TGCAGCGTGAGGGGACAGGGGAATTCCTACGAGCAGTACTTC,CSVRGQGNSYEQYF
TRBV27,.,.,TRBJ1-2,TGTGCCAGCAGTTATCAGGACAGTCTCTATGGCTACACCTTC,CASSYQDSLYGYTF
TRBV5-1,TRBD1,few,TRBJ1-1,TGCGCCAGCAGCTTGGACGGCAGGGGGCGGGCAACTGAAGCTTTCTTT,CASSLDGRGRATEAFF
TRBV12-3/TRBV12-4,TRBD1,few,TRBJ1-2,TGTGCCAGCAGTACTACAGGGGGCGACGGCTACACCTTC,CASSTTGGDGYTF
TRBV20-1,.,many,TRBJ2-5,TGCAGTGCTAGTTCGGGGTGGTACCAAGAGACCCAGTACTTC,CSASSGWYQETQYF
TRBV4-2,TRBD2,few,TRBJ2-3,TGTGCCAGCAGCCCAACTAGCGGGAGAACCACAGATACGCAGTATTTT,CASSPTSGRTTDTQYF
TRBV7-8,.,.,TRBJ2-5,TGTGCCAGCAGCTTAGTTGCAGGGGCTGGGACCCAGTACTTC,CASSLVAGAGTQYF
TRBV5-5,.,many,TRBJ2-3,TGTGCCAGCAGCTTGTGGGGGGGCGGTCGGGGAGATACGCAGTATTTT,CASSLWGGGRGDTQYF
TRBV11-1,TRBD2,few,TRBJ2-1,TGTGCCAGCGGCGGACTAGCGGGAATTTCTTCTGAGCAGTTCTTC,CASGGLAGISSEQFF